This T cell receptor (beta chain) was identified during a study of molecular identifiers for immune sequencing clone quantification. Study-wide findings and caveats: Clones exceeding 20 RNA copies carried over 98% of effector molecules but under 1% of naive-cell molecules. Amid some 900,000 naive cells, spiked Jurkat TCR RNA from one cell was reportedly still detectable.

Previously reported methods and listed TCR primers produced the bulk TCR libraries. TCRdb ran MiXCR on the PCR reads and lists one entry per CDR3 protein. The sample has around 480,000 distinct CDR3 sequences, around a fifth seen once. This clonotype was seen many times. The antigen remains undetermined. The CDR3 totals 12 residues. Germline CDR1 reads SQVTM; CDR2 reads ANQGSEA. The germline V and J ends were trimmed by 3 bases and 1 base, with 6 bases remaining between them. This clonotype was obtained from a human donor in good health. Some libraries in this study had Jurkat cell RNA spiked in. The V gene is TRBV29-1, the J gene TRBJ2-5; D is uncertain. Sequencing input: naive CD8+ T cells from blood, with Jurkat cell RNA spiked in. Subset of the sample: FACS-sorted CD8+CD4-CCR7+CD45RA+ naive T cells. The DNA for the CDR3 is TGCAGCGTTGACCGGACCCAAGAGACCCAGTACTTC. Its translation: CSVDRTQETQYF.